Reported below is one T cell receptor beta chain. Antigen: not known. The source of the sample is a study of shared clonotypes between healthy human individuals. Broader study findings: Among non-shared clonotypes, generation probabilities were lower than among those shared by all four donors. Sorted-subset samples were not fully sequenced, rarefaction indicated.

Method: immunoSEQ multiplex PCR; TCRdb's copy keeps in-frame clones and lacks some. The sample includes roughly 2 million clones, about 95% of them seen just once. Germline V CDR1 and CDR2: DFQATT, SNEGSKA (reference sequence). This CDR3 comprises 10 residues. V was cut by 7 bases and J by 10 bases, with 13 bases left in between. CD45RO negativity and positive selection for CCR7 defined naive CD8 cells, a population that excluded terminally differentiated effector memory CD45RA+ cells. Sequenced: naive CD8+ T cells sorted from blood. The TCR originated in a man younger than 30 in good health. This chain uses TRBV20-1 with TRBJ1-1, with D perhaps TRBD1 (6 bases). This CDR3 reads CSVKDSRAFF. CDR3 coding DNA: TGCAGTGTTAAGGACAGTAGAGCTTTCTTT.